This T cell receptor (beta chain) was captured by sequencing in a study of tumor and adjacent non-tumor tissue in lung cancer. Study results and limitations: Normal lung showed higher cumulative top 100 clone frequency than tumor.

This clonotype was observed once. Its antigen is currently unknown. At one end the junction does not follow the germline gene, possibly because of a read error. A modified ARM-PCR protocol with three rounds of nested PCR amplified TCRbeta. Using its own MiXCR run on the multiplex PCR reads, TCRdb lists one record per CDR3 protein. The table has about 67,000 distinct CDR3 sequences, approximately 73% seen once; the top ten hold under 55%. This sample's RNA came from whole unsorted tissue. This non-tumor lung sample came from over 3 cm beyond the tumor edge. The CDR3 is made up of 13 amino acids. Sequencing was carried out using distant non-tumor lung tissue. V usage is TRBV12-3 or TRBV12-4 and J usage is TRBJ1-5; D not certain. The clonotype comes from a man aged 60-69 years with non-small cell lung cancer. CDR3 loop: CANSLGSWQPQLF. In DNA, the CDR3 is TGTGCCAACAGTTTGGGATCTTGGCAGCCCCAGCTTTTT.